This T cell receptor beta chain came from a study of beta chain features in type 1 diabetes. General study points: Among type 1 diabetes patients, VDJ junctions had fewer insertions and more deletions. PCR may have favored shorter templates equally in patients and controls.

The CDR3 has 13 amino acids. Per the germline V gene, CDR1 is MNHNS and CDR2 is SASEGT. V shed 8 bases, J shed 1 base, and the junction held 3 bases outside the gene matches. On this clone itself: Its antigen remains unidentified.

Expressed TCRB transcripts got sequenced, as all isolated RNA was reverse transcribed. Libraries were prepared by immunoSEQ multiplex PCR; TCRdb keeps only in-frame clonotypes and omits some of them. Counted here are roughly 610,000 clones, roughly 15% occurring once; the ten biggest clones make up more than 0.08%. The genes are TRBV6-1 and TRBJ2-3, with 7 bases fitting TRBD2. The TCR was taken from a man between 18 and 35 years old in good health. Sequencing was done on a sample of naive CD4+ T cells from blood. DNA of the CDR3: TGTGCCAGCTCCAGCGGGGGCACAGATACGCAGTATTTT. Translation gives CASSSGGTDTQYF.